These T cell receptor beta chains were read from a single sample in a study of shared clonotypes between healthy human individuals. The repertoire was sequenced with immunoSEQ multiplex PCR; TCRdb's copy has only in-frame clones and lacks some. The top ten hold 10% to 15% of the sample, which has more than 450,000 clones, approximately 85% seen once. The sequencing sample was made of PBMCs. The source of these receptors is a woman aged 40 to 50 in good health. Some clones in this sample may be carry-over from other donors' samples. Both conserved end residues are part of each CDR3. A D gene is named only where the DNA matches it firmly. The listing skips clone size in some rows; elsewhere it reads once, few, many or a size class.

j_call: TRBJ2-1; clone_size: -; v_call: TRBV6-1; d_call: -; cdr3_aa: CASQRYRYNEQFF; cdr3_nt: TGTGCCAGCCAGCGGTACAGATACAATGAGCAGTTCTTC
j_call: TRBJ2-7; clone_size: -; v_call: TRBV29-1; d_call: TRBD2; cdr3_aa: CSVGGSGILQYF; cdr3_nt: TGCAGCGTTGGGGGTAGCGGGATTTTGCAGTACTTC
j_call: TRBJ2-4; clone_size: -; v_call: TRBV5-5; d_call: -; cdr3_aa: CASSSYGGAKNIQYF; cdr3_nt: TGTGCCAGCAGCTCATACGGGGGAGCCAAAAACATTCAGTACTTC
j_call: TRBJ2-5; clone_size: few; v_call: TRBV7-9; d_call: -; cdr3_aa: CASSKDAGWETQYF; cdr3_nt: TGTGCCAGCAGCAAGGACGCCGGATGGGAGACCCAGTACTTC
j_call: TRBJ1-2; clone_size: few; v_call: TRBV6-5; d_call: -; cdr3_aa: CASSSGGVDYGYTF; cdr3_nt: TGTGCCAGCAGTTCAGGAGGGGTAGACTATGGCTACACCTTC
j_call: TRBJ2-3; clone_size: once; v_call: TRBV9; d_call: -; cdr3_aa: CASSIGNSLADTQYF; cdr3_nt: TGTGCCAGCAGCATCGGCAATTCCCTGGCAGATACGCAGTATTTT
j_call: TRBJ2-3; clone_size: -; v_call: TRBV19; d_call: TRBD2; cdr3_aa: CASSPTLGAGERDTQYF; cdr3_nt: TGTGCCAGTAGTCCAACCTTAGGGGCGGGAGAAAGAGATACGCAGTATTTT
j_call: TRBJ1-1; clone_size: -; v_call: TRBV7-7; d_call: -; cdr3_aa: CASSLVLSGPRGTEAFF; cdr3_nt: TGTGCCAGCAGCTTAGTCTTATCGGGCCCTAGGGGTACTGAAGCTTTCTTT
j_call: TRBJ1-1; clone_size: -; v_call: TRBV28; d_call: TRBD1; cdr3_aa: CASSSTGVDTEAFF; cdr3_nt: TGTGCCAGCAGTTCGACAGGGGTCGACACTGAAGCTTTCTTT
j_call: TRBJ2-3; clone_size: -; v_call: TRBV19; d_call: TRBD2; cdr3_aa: CATSGGRAPDTQYF; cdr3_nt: TGTGCCACCTCGGGCGGGAGGGCCCCCGATACGCAGTATTTT
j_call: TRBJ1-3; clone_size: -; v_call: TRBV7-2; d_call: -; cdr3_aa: CASSFRPGNTIYF; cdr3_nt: TGTGCCAGCAGCTTCCGCCCCGGAAACACCATATATTTT
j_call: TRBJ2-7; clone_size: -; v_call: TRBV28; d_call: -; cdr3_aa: CASRRTSGDEQYF; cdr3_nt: TGTGCCAGCAGGAGGACTTCGGGGGACGAGCAGTACTTC
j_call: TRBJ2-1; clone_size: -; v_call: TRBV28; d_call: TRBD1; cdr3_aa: CASSRGQGILSRSYNEQFF; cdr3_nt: TGTGCCAGCAGCCGCGGACAGGGAATACTTTCGCGTTCCTACAATGAGCAGTTCTTC
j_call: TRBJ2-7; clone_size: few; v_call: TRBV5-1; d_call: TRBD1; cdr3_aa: CASSLAGTGGGEQYF; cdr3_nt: TGCGCCAGCAGCTTGGCCGGGACAGGAGGGGGCGAGCAGTACTTC
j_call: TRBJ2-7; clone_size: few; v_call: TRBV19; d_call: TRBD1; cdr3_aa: CASSIGDRGAYEQYF; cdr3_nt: TGTGCCAGTAGTATAGGGGACAGGGGGGCGTACGAGCAGTACTTC
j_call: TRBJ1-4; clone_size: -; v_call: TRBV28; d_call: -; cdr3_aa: CASSLGYTNEKLFF; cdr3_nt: TGTGCCAGCAGTTTGGGGTACACTAATGAAAAACTGTTTTTT
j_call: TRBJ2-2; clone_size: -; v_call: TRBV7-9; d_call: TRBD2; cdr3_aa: CASSFGAGATGELFF; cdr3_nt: TGTGCCAGCAGCTTCGGAGCGGGAGCGACCGGGGAGCTGTTTTTT
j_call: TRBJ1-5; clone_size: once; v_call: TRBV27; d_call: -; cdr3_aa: CASSLRGYSNQPQHF; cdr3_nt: TGTGCCAGCAGTTTAAGAGGATATAGCAATCAGCCCCAGCATTTT
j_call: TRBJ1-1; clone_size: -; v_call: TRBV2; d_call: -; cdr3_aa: CASGGGRRNTEAFF; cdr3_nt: TGTGCCAGCGGGGGGGGTCGGAGGAACACTGAAGCTTTCTTT
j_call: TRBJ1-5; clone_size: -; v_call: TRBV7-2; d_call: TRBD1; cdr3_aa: CASSLALDDRGPGQGNQPQHF; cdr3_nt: TGTGCCAGCAGCTTAGCGCTTGACGACAGGGGGCCGGGACAAGGCAATCAGCCCCAGCATTTT
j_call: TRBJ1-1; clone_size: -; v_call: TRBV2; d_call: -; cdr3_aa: CASSVQGNTEAFF; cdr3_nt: TGTGCCAGCAGTGTACAGGGAAACACTGAAGCTTTCTTT
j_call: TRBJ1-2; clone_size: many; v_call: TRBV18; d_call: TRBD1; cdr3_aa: CASSLQDRVEGYTF; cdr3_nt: TGTGCCAGCTCACTACAGGACAGGGTAGAGGGCTACACCTTC
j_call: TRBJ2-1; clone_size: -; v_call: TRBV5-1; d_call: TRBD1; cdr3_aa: CASSLGHPTGNEQFF; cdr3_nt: TGCGCCAGCAGCTTGGGGCACCCGACAGGGAATGAGCAGTTCTTC
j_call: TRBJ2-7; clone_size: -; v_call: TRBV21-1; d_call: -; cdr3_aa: CARTIPYEQYF; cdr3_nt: TGTGCCAGAACTATCCCCTACGAGCAGTACTTC
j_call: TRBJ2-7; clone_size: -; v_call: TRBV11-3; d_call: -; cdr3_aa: CASSLGEGVGYEQYF; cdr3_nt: TGTGCCAGCAGCTTAGGAGAAGGGGTAGGATACGAGCAGTACTTC
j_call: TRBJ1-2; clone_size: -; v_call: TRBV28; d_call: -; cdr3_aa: CASSSLGALSNYGYTF; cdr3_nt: TGTGCCAGCAGTTCACTAGGGGCGTTAAGTAACTATGGCTACACCTTC
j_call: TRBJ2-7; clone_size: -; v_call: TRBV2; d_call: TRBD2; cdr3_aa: CASSGTSGTLPYEQYF; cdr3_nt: TGTGCCAGCAGTGGGACTAGCGGGACACTTCCCTACGAGCAGTACTTC
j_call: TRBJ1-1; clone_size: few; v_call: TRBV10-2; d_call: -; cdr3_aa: CASRRDTEAFF; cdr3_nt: TGCGCCAGCCGCAGGGACACTGAAGCTTTCTTT
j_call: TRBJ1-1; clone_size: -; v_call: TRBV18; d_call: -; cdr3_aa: CASSPFSGQNTEAFF; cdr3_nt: TGTGCCAGCTCACCATTCTCGGGGCAGAACACTGAAGCTTTCTTT
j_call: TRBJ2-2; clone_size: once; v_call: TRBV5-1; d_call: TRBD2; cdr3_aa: CASSPSHGLALTGELFF; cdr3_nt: TGCGCCAGCAGCCCGAGCCATGGACTAGCGCTCACCGGGGAGCTGTTTTTT
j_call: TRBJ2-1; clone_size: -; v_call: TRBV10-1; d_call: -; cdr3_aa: CASSAGGHTYNEQFF; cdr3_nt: TGCGCCAGCAGTGCCGGCGGACATACCTACAATGAGCAGTTCTTC
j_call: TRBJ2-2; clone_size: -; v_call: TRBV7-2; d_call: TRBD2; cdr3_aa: CASSLRAGGDGELFF; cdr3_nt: TGTGCCAGCAGCTTAAGAGCGGGAGGGGACGGGGAGCTGTTTTTT
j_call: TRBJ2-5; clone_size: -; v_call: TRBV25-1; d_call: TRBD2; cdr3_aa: CASSKATSGSRETQYF; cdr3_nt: TGTGCCAGCAGTAAAGCCACTAGCGGGAGTCGAGAGACCCAGTACTTC
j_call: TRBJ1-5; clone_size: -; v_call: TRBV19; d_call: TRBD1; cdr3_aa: CASSSGTGGGQPQHF; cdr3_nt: TGTGCCAGTAGTTCCGGGACAGGGGGAGGTCAGCCCCAGCATTTT
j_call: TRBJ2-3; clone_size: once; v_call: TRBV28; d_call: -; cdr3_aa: CASSLGGGTDTQYF; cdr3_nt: TGTGCCAGCAGTTTAGGTGGGGGGACAGATACGCAGTATTTT
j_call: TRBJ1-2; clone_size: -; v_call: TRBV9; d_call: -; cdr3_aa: CASSARGDGYTF; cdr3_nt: TGTGCCAGCAGCGCTAGGGGGGACGGCTACACCTTC
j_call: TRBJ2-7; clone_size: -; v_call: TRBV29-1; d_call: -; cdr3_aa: CSVEGQGGTSYEQYF; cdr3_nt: TGCAGCGTTGAGGGGCAGGGCGGGACCTCCTACGAGCAGTACTTC
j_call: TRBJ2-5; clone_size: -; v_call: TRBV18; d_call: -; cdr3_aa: CASSPGGGETQYF; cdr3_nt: TGTGCCAGCTCACCAGGGGGCGGTGAGACCCAGTACTTC
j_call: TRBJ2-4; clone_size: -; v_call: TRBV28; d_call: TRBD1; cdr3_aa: CASTRQGFKNIQYF; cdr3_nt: TGTGCCAGCACCCGACAGGGGTTCAAAAACATTCAGTACTTC
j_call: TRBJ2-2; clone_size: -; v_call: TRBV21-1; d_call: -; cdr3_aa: CASSTRDSTGELFF; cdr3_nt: TGTGCCAGCAGCACCCGGGACAGCACCGGGGAGCTGTTTTTT
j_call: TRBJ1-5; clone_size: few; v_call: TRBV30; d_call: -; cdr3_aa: CASQGGGNQPQHF; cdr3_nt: TGTGCCTCACAGGGTGGGGGCAATCAGCCCCAGCATTTT
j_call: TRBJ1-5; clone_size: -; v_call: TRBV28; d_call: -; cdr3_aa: CASSLERGGNQPQHF; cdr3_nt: TGTGCCAGCAGTTTAGAGAGGGGTGGCAATCAGCCCCAGCATTTT
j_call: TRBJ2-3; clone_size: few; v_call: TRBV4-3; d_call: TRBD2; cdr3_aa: CASSQGIAGGRSSLDTQYF; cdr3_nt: TGCGCCAGCAGCCAGGGGATAGCGGGAGGGCGATCGTCGTTAGATACGCAGTATTTT
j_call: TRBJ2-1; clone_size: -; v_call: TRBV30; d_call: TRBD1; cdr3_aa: CAWRGAVLGQGGLNEQFF; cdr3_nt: TGTGCCTGGAGGGGAGCCGTCCTAGGACAGGGGGGTCTAAATGAGCAGTTCTTC
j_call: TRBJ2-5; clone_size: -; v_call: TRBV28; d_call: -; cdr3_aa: CASSLPADRETQYF; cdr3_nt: TGTGCCAGCAGTTTACCGGCGGATCGGGAGACCCAGTACTTC
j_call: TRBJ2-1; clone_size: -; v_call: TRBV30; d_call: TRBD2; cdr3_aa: CAWSGGLAYNEQFF; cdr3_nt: TGTGCCTGGAGTGGGGGACTAGCCTACAATGAGCAGTTCTTC
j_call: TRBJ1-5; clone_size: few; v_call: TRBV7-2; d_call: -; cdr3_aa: CASSRRELNQPQHF; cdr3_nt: TGTGCCAGCAGCCGCCGGGAGCTCAATCAGCCCCAGCATTTT
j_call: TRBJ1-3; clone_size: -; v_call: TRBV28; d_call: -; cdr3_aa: CASSLSGAGNTIYF; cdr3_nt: TGTGCCAGCAGTTTATCAGGGGCGGGAAACACCATATATTTT
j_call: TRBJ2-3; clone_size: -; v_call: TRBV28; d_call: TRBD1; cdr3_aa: CASSSPTGRLTDTQYF; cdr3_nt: TGTGCCAGCAGTTCCCCGACAGGGCGCCTCACAGATACGCAGTATTTT
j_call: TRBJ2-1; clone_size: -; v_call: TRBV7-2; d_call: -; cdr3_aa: CASSLLQIEQFF; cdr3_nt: TGTGCCAGCAGCTTGTTGCAGATTGAGCAGTTCTTC
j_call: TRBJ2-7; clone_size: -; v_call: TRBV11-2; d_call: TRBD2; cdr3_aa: CASSPGTSGKQYF; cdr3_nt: TGTGCCAGCAGTCCCGGGACTAGCGGGAAGCAGTACTTC
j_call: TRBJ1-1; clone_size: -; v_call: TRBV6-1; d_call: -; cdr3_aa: CASPRRADNAAEAFF; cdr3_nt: TGTGCCAGCCCACGACGAGCGGACAACGCGGCTGAAGCTTTCTTT
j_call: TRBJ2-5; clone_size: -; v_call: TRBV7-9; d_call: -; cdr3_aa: CASSSGGQETQYF; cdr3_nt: TGTGCCAGCAGCTCTGGGGGTCAAGAGACCCAGTACTTC